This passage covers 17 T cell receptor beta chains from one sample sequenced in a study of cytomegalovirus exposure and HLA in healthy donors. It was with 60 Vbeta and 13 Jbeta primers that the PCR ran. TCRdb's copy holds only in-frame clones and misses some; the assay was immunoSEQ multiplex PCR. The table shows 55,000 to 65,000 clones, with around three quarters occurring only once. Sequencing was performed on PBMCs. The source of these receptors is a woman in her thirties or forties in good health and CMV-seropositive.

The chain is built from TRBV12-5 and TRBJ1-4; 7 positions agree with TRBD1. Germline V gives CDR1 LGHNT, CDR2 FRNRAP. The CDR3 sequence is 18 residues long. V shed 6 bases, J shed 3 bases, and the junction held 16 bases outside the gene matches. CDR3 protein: CASGLGQKASLSNEKLFF. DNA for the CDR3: TGTGCTAGTGGACTGGGACAGAAAGCTTCCTTATCTAATGAAAAACTGTTTTTT.

The CDR3 loop reads CASSVTGGTDTQYF. The CDR3, as DNA: TGTGCCAGCAGCGTCACGGGGGGGACAGATACGCAGTATTTT. The V call is TRBV11-3, the J call TRBJ2-3; TRBD2 matches 8 bases. Germline values: CDR1 SGHNT, CDR2 YENEEA. The ends lost 5 bases at V and 3 bases at J; junction bases unmatched: 4. This CDR3 is 14 amino acids long.

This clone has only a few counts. CDR3 loop: CASSRQGAGNEAFF. In DNA form, the CDR3 reads TGTGCCAGCAGTCGGCAGGGGGCTGGGAATGAAGCTTTCTTT. The chain uses TRBV6-5 and TRBJ1-1; 8 bases fit TRBD1. This CDR3 is built from 14 residues. The germline gives CDR1 MNHEY, CDR2 SVGAGI. With V trimmed by 5 bases and J by 7 bases, 9 bases remained unmatched.

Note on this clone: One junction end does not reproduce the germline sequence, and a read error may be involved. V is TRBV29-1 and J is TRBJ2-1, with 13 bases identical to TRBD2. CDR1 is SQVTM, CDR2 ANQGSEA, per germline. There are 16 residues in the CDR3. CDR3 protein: CSVDGLAGDSYDEQFF. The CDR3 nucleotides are TGCAGCGTTGATGGACTAGCGGGGGACTCCTACGATGAGCAGTTCTTC.

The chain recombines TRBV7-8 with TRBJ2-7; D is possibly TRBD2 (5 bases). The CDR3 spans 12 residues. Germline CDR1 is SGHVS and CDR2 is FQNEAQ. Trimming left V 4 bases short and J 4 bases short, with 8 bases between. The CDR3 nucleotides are TGTGCCAGCAGCTCAGGACTTTACGAGCAGTACTTC. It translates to CASSSGLYEQYF. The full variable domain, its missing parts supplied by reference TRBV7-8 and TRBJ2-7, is GAGVSQSPRYKVAKRGQDVALRCDPISGHVSLFWYQQALGQGPEFLTYFQNEAQLDKSGLPSDRFFAERPEGSVSTLKIQRTQQEDSAVYLCASSSGLYEQYFGPGTRLTVT.

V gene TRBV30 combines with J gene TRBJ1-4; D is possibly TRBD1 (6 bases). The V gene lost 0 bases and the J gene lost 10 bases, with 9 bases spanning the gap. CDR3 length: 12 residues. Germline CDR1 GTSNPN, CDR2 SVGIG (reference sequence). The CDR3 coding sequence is TGTGCCTGGAGTGTACAGGGTGGAAAACTGTTTTTT. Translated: CAWSVQGGKLFF.

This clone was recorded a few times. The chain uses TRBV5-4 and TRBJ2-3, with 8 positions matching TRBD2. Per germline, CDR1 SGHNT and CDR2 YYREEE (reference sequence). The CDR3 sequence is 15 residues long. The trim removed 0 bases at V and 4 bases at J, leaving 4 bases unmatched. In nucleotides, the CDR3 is TGTGCCAGCAGCTTGGGTCGGGGGGGCCCAGATACGCAGTATTTT. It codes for CASSLGRGGPDTQYF.

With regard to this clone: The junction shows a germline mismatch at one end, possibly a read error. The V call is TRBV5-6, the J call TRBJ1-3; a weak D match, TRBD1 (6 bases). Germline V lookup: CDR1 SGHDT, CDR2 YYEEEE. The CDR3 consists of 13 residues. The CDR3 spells CASSARDTGIGHF. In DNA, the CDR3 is TGTGCCAGCAGCGCCCGGGACACAGGGATTGGGCATTTT.

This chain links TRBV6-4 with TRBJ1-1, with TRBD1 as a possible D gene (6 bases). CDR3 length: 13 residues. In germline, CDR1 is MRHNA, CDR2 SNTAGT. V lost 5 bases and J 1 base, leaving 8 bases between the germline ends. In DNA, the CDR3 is TGTGCCAGCAGTAAGGACAGGAACACTGAAGCTTTCTTT. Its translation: CASSKDRNTEAFF.

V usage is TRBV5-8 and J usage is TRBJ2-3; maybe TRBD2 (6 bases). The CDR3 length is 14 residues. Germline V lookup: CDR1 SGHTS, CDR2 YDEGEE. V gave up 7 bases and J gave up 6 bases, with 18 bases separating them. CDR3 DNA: TGTGCCAGCTGTACGTGGGGGGAGGAGGATACGCAGTATTTT. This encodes CASCTWGEEDTQYF.

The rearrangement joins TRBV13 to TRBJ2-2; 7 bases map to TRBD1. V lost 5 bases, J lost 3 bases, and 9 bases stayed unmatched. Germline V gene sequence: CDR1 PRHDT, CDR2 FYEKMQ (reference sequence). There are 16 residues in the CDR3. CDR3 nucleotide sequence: TGTGCCAGCAGCCCCGACAGGGTAAAGGACACCGGGGAGCTGTTTTTT. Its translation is CASSPDRVKDTGELFF.

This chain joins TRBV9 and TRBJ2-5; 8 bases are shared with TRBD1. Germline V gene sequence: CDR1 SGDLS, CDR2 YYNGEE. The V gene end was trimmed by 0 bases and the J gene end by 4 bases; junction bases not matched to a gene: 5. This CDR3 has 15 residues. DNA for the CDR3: TGTGCCAGCAGCGTAGCAGGGGGCGTTTCAGAGACCCAGTACTTC. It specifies CASSVAGGVSETQYF.

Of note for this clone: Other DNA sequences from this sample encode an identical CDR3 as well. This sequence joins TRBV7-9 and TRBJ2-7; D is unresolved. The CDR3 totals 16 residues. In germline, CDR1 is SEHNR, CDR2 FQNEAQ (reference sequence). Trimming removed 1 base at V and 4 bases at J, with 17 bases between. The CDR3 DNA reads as TGTGCCAGCAGCTTAGAGCAGCCACAGCCGGCATACGAGCAGTACTTC. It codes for CASSLEQPQPAYEQYF.

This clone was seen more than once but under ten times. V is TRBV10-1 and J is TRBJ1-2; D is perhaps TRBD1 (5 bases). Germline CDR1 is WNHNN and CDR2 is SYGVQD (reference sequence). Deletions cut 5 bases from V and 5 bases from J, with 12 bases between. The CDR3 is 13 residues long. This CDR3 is CASSKDTSYGYTF. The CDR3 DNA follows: TGCGCCAGCAGTAAGGACACCTCTTATGGCTACACCTTC.

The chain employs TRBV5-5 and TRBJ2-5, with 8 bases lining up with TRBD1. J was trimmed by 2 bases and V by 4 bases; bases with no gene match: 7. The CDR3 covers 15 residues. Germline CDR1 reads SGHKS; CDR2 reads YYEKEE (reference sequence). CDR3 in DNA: TGTGCCAGCAGCGAACACAGGGGGGTTCAAGAGACCCAGTACTTC. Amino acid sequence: CASSEHRGVQETQYF.

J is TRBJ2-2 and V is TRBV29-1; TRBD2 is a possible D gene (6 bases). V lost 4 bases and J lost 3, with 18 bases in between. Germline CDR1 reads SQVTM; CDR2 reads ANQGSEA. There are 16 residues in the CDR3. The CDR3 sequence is CSVGRDWLYDTGELFF. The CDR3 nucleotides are TGCAGCGTTGGCCGGGACTGGCTATATGACACCGGGGAGCTGTTTTTT.

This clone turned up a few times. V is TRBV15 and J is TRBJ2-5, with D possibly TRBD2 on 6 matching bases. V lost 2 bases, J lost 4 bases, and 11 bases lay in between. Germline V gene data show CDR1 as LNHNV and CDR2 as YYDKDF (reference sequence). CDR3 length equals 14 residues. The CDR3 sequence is CATSRRQGGETQYF. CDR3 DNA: TGTGCCACCAGCAGAAGGCAGGGAGGAGAGACCCAGTACTTC. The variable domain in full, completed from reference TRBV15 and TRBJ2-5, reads DAMVIQNPRYQVTQFGKPVTLSCSQTLNHNVMYWYQQKSSQAPKLLFHYYDKDFNNEADTPDNFQSRRPNTSFCFLDIRSPGLGDTAMYLCATSRRQGGETQYFGPGTRLLVL.